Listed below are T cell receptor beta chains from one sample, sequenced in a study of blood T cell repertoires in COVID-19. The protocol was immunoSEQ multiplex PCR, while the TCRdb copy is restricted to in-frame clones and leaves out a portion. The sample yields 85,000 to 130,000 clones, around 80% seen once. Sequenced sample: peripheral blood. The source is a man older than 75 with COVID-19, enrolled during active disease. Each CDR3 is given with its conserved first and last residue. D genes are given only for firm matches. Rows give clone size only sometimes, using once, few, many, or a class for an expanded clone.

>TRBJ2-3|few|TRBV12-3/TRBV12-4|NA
CASLGGRTQYF
TGTGCCAGCCTAGGTGGAAGGACGCAGTATTTT
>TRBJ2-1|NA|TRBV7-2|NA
CASSPWKDRTYNEQFF
TGTGCCAGCAGCCCCTGGAAGGACAGAACCTACAATGAGCAGTTCTTC
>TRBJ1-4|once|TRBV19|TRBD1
CATKRGPYNEKLFF
TGTGCCACCAAAAGGGGGCCCTATAATGAAAAACTGTTTTTT
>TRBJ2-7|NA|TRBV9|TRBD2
CASSVGSGSYEQYF
TGTGCCAGCAGCGTAGGTAGCGGGAGCTACGAGCAGTACTTC
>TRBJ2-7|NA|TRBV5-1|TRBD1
CASSLGGGGQGPWEQYF
TGCGCCAGCAGCTTGGGAGGTGGGGGACAGGGGCCATGGGAGCAGTACTTC
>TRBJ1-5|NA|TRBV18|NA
CASSPSNQPQHF
TGTGCCAGCTCACCCTCTAATCAGCCCCAGCATTTT
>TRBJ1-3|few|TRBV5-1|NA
CASSLVGGRSGNTIYF
TGCGCCAGCAGCTTGGTCGGCGGCCGGTCTGGAAACACCATATATTTT
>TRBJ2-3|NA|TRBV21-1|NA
CASSSYASTDTQYF
TGTGCCAGCAGCTCCTACGCTAGCACAGATACGCAGTATTTT
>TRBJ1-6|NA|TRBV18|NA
CASSPRGLQYNSPLHF
TGTGCCAGCTCACCTAGGGGGTTACAATATAATTCACCCCTCCACTTT
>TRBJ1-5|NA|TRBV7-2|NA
CASSLKRGLNQPQHF
TGTGCCAGCAGCTTAAAAAGGGGTCTCAATCAGCCCCAGCATTTT
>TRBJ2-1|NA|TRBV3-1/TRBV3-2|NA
CASSQLAASSYNEQFF
TGTGCCAGCAGCCAACTGGCGGCCAGCTCCTACAATGAGCAGTTCTTC
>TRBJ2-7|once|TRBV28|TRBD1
CASSSRGLVSYEQYF
TGTGCCAGCAGTTCCAGGGGGCTGGTCTCCTACGAGCAGTACTTC
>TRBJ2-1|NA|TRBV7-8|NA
CASSLSRLDNNEQFF
TGTGCCAGCAGCTTATCAAGACTAGATAACAATGAGCAGTTCTTC
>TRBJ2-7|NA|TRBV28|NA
CASSPTSGSYEQYF
TGTGCCAGCAGTCCGACGTCCGGGTCCTACGAGCAGTACTTC
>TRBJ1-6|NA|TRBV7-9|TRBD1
CASCRQGSSPLHF
TGTGCCAGCTGCCGACAGGGTTCTTCACCCCTCCACTTT
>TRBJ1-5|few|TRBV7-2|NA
CASSLGGAISYSNQPQHF
TGTGCCAGCAGCTTGGGAGGGGCGATTTCTTATAGCAATCAGCCCCAGCATTTT
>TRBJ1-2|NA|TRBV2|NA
CASSSGAGRVYYGYTF
TGTGCCAGCAGTTCCGGCGCGGGGAGGGTGTACTATGGCTACACCTTC
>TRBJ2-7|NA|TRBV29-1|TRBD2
CSVDGLAGRYEQYF
TGCAGCGTTGACGGACTAGCGGGAAGGTACGAGCAGTACTTC
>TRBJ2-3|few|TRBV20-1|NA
CSAKRTDTQYF
TGCAGTGCAAAGAGGACAGATACGCAGTATTTT
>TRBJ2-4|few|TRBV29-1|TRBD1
CSVEDQRGLGNIQYF
TGCAGCGTTGAAGATCAGAGGGGGCTCGGAAACATTCAGTACTTC
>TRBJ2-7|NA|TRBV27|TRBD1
CASSLWAGGSYEQYF
TGTGCCAGCAGTTTATGGGCAGGGGGCTCCTACGAGCAGTACTTC
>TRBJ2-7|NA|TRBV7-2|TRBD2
CASNEASGRAEQYF
TGTGCCAGCAACGAGGCTAGCGGGAGGGCCGAGCAGTACTTC
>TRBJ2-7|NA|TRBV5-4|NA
CASSEGGRGSAYEQYF
TGTGCCAGCAGCGAAGGTGGACGGGGGTCTGCCTACGAGCAGTACTTC
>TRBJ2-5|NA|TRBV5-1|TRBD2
CASSLRLAESQETQYF
TGCGCCAGCAGCTTGAGGCTAGCGGAATCCCAAGAGACCCAGTACTTC
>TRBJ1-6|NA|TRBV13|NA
CASSLGRRNSPLHF
TGTGCCAGCAGCTTAGGCAGAAGAAATTCACCCCTCCACTTT
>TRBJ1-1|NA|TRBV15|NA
CATSRDMGRMNTEAFF
TGTGCCACCAGCAGAGATATGGGCAGGATGAACACTGAAGCTTTCTTT
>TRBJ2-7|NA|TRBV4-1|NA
CASSQDPGDYEQYF
TGCGCCAGCAGCCAAGACCCGGGGGACTACGAGCAGTACTTC
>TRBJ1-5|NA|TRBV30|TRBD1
CAWRQGNSNQPQHF
TGTGCCTGGAGACAGGGGAATAGCAATCAGCCCCAGCATTTT
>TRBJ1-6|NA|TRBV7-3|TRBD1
CASSWTGGGSPLHF
TGTGCCAGCAGCTGGACAGGGGGGGGTTCACCCCTCCACTTT
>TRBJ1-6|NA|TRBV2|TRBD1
CASSQGATVNSPLHF
TGTGCCAGCAGCCAGGGGGCTACGGTGAATTCACCCCTCCACTTT
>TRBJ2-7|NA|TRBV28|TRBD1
CASSRQGSSYEQYF
TGTGCCAGCAGCCGACAGGGGAGCTCCTACGAGCAGTACTTC
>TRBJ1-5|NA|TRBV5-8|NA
CASSRARDQPQHF
TGTGCCAGCAGCAGAGCGAGGGATCAGCCCCAGCATTTT
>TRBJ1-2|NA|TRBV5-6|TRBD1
CASSYWDRKGLGYTF
TGTGCCAGCAGCTACTGGGACAGGAAGGGTCTTGGCTACACCTTC
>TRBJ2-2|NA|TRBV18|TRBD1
CASSPPSGTGEFGELFF
TGTGCCAGCTCACCACCATCCGGGACAGGGGAGTTCGGGGAGCTGTTTTTT
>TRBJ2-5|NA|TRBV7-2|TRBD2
CASSLVRAGAETQYF
TGTGCCAGCAGCTTAGTAAGAGCGGGAGCGGAGACCCAGTACTTC
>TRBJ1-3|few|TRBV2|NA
CASRSDSSSSGNTIYF
TGTGCCAGCAGGTCGGACAGCTCTAGCTCTGGAAACACCATATATTTT
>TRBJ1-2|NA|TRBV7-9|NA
CASSLTGYGYTF
TGTGCCAGCAGCTTGACAGGCTATGGCTACACCTTC
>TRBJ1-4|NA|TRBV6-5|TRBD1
CASRLTGVTNEKLFF
TGTGCCAGCAGACTGACAGGGGTAACTAATGAAAAACTGTTTTTT
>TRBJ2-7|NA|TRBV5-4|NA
CASSWGGRSREQYF
TGTGCCAGCAGCTGGGGGGGGCGGAGTCGGGAGCAGTACTTC
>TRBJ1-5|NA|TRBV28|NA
CASSLAGNSNQPQHF
TGTGCCAGCAGTTTAGCCGGTAATAGCAATCAGCCCCAGCATTTT
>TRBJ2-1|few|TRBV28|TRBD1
CASATLGTGGNRQFF
TGTGCCAGCGCGACGCTAGGGACAGGGGGTAATCGGCAGTTCTTC